This TCR beta chain was profiled in a study of cytotoxic CD8 clonotypes in ibrutinib-treated CLL. At the level of the study: Enrolment comprised around 11 relapsed/refractory and more than 14 treatment-naive patients; approximately 18 were IGHV unmutated. General study findings and limits: Treatment left the uncommon public clonotypes either contracted or stable in frequency. At ibrutinib response, clonality increased, and at progression it declined back toward baseline.

This clone appeared once. Its target is unknown. Germline lookup yields CDR1 SGDLS and CDR2 YYNGEE. J lost 4 bases, V lost 4 bases, and 5 bases had no gene match. CDR3 size: 17 residues. TCRdb's table, derived via immunoSEQ multiplex PCR, lists solely in-frame clones and lacks some. The sample records approximately 320,000 clones, 67% being singletons. The origin of this receptor is a human donor with chronic lymphocytic leukemia. V and J are TRBV9 and TRBJ2-1, with 16 bases fitting TRBD2. Sequences were derived from PBMCs, sampled after 36 months of ibrutinib treatment. The CDR3, as DNA: TGTGCCAGCAGCCCGGGACTAGCGGGGGGGCGATACAATGAGCAGTTCTTC. Translation gives CASSPGLAGGRYNEQFF.